The 3 T cell receptor beta chains in this list originate from one sample, sequenced in a study of blood T cells in healthy people across ages. Sample-barcoded 5' priming and a J-beta primer mix drove a second PCR of roughly 6 to 12 cycles. TCRdb re-derived calls from the 5' RACE reads in MiXCR, one entry per CDR3 protein. The table lists approximately 670,000 distinct CDR3 sequences, 40% to 45% of them singletons, with 30% in the top ten. Sequencing input: blood. These receptors all come from a man at least 80 years old in good health.

This clonotype has just a few counts. The V and J genes are TRBV28 and TRBJ2-3; tentative D call: TRBD1 (9 bases). The CDR3 extends over 15 amino acids. V was cut by 5 bases and J by 8 bases, with 20 bases left in between. CDR1 and CDR2 (germline): MDHEN, SYDVKM. The CDR3 is CASSRGGQGGCTQYF. CDR3 nucleotides: TGTGCCAGCAGTCGGGGGGGACAGGGAGGTTGTACGCAGTATTTT.

This clonotype has a handful of counts. V is TRBV20-1 and J is TRBJ1-2; D call uncertain. The ends were cut back, 4 bases at V and 7 bases at J, with 10 bases in the middle. Germline loops: CDR1 DFQATT, CDR2 SNEGSKA (reference sequence). The CDR3 runs to 11 residues. The DNA for the CDR3 is TGCAGTGCTACCAGCGGTCGTGGCTACACCTTC. It translates to CSATSGRGYTF.

Points on this clonotype: Given a much more abundant clone one base away, this may be a read error. The chain employs TRBV5-1 and TRBJ2-3; no definite D call. CDR1 is SGHRS and CDR2 is YFSETQ in the germline V gene. The CDR3 spans 15 residues. The V end lost 0 bases, the J end lost 0 bases, and 8 bases lay between the germline ends. CDR3 DNA sequence: TGCGCCAGCAGCTTGGCGGTAGCTAGCACAGATACGCAGTATTTT. It codes for CASSLAVASTDTQYF.